This T cell receptor (beta chain) was profiled in a study of cytomegalovirus exposure and HLA in healthy donors. Study background: Within the Caucasian-associated ancestry cluster were under 85% of the roughly 380 genotyped donors.

Whole-study findings and limits: It was shown in a later analysis that HLA-associated TCR beta chains were more clonally expanded than other, equally common chains. The study designated fewer than 200 TCR beta chains cytomegalovirus-associated.

Concerning this clone: The target antigen is unknown.

This PCR relied on a set of 60 Vbeta primers and 13 Jbeta primers. Original data processing: In a later analysis, 75 million to 95 million unique TCR beta chains included roughly 11 million shared by two or more donors. The table came from immunoSEQ multiplex PCR; TCRdb's copy has only in-frame clones and leaves some out. D and trimming come from the DNA, and the V and J calls and clone size come from that table. Found here are about 120,000 clones, 60% to 75% of them singletons; the top ten hold roughly 3%. Input material: PBMCs. The sequence came from a woman aged 35 to 49 in good health and CMV-seropositive.

The DNA of the CDR3 is TGTGCCATCAGTGAGGGCGGGGGATCGAGCAATCAGCCCCAGCATTTT. Translating gives CAISEGGGSSNQPQHF. V usage is TRBV10-3 and J usage is TRBJ1-5; maybe TRBD1 (5 bases). The V end lost 2 bases, the J end lost 1 base, and 12 bases lay between the germline ends. The CDR3 has 16 residues. CDR1 and CDR2 from the germline V gene are ENHRY and SYGVKD.